The 21 T cell receptor beta chains below were found in one sample sequenced in a study of blood T cell repertoires in COVID-19. Assay used: immunoSEQ multiplex PCR; TCRdb lists only in-frame clones, some missing. The sample has 30,000 to 40,000 clones; around 86% are singletons. The sample consisted of peripheral blood. These receptor sequences come from a woman aged 60-75 years with active COVID-19.

This rearrangement joins TRBV4-1 to TRBJ1-1, with TRBD1 matching 7 bases. Germline loops: CDR1 MGHRA, CDR2 YSYEKL. The CDR3 runs 15 residues. The V and J ends lost 1 base and 5 bases, in that order; junction bases with no gene match: 7. CDR3 residues: CASSQVWPGGTEAFF. CDR3 coding DNA: TGCGCCAGCAGCCAAGTTTGGCCAGGGGGAACTGAAGCTTTCTTT.

V and J are TRBV24-1 and TRBJ2-2; 7 bases match TRBD1. CDR3 length equals 16 residues. The ends lost 3 bases at V and 1 base at J; junction bases unmatched: 4. CDR1 is KGHDR and CDR2 is SFDVKD in the germline V gene. The CDR3 loop reads CATSDSRQGNTGELFF. CDR3 bases: TGTGCCACCAGTGATAGTAGACAGGGGAACACCGGGGAGCTGTTTTTT.

In this sample, this clone turned up a few times. V usage is TRBV9 and J usage is TRBJ2-1, with a tentative D call TRBD2 (6 bases). This CDR3 region has 14 residues. V was clipped by 3 bases and J by 2 bases, with 9 bases between them. Germline V lookup: CDR1 SGDLS, CDR2 YYNGEE. The CDR3 sequence: CASSGGLPYNEQFF. CDR3 nucleotides: TGTGCCAGCAGCGGGGGACTGCCCTACAATGAGCAGTTCTTC.

This clone was observed once. The chain recombines TRBV7-9 with TRBJ1-1, with 8 bases identical to TRBD1. Per germline, CDR1 SEHNR and CDR2 FQNEAQ (reference sequence). The CDR3 extends over 15 amino acids. The J segment lost 1 base and the V segment lost 6 bases, leaving 7 bases of the junction unmatched. The CDR3 sequence is CASRPQGAANTEAFF. In DNA form, the CDR3 reads TGTGCCAGCAGACCGCAGGGGGCGGCGAACACTGAAGCTTTCTTT.

This clone was seen only a few times. The rearrangement joins TRBV21-1 to TRBJ1-1; the table's D call of TRBD1 was not tested on the DNA. TRBV21-1 is a listed pseudogene. CDR3 length: 14 amino acids. CDR3 coding DNA: TGTGCCAGCAGCAAAAGGACAGGGTCCGCTGAAGCTTTCTTT. Translated: CASSKRTGSAEAFF.

This clone was recorded once. The gene calls are TRBV5-6 and TRBJ2-3; D remains ambiguous. The germline V and J ends were trimmed by 1 base and 5 bases, with 8 bases remaining between them. Germline V gene data show CDR1 as SGHDT and CDR2 as YYEEEE. There are 13 residues in the CDR3. The DNA for the CDR3 is TGTGCCAGCAGCTTGAGCTCTGGAGATACGCAGTATTTT. Its protein product is CASSLSSGDTQYF.

This chain uses TRBV3-1 (or the pseudogene TRBV3-2) with TRBJ2-7; D possibly corresponds to TRBD1 (6 bases). V was clipped by 0 bases and J by 4 bases, with 7 bases between them. CDR1 and CDR2 from the germline V gene are LGHDT and YNNKEL (reference sequence). The CDR3 has 13 residues. The CDR3 DNA is TGTGCCAGCAGCCAAGAGGGGGCATACGAGCAGTACTTC. Translating gives CASSQEGAYEQYF.

This chain links TRBV5-5 with TRBJ2-5; D is unresolved. V lost 3 bases to trimming and J lost 5 bases, with 8 bases between them. Germline V gives CDR1 SGHKS, CDR2 YYEKEE (reference sequence). The CDR3 spans 12 residues. CDR3 amino acids: CASSSSRETQYF. CDR3 nucleotide sequence: TGTGCCAGCAGCTCCTCCCGTGAGACCCAGTACTTC.

This clone has just one count. The V and J genes are TRBV13 and TRBJ2-2; D possibly corresponds to TRBD2 (5 bases). The V and J ends lost 3 bases and 4 bases respectively, with 9 bases between them. CDR3 size: 14 residues. Germline-derived CDR1 and CDR2 are PRHDT and FYEKMQ (reference sequence). The CDR3, as DNA: TGTGCCAGCAGCTTCGGACTCCGCACCGGGGAGCTGTTTTTT. This gives the protein CASSFGLRTGELFF.

This rearrangement joins TRBV14 to TRBJ1-6; no reliable D call. Germline-derived CDR1 and CDR2 are SGHDN and FVKESK. This CDR3 is built from 13 residues. V lost 3 bases, J lost 16 bases, and 16 bases lay in between. The CDR3 nucleotides are TGTGCCAGCAGCCAGTCTCGAGGTCAGCAACTCCACTTT. Translated, it gives CASSQSRGQQLHF.

The chain joins TRBV9 to TRBJ2-3, with 12 positions matching TRBD2. Germline V lookup: CDR1 SGDLS, CDR2 YYNGEE. J was trimmed by 4 bases and V by 4 bases; bases with no gene match: 7. CDR3 length equals 16 residues. CDR3 in DNA: TGTGCCAGCAGCCCCAAGCTAGCGGGAGGGCCAGATACGCAGTATTTT. It is translated as CASSPKLAGGPDTQYF.

This clone was counted only a few times. The rearrangement uses TRBV27 and TRBJ1-6; D remains ambiguous. The V end lost 4 bases, the J end lost 14 bases, and 18 bases lay between the germline ends. Germline V lookup: CDR1 MNHEY, CDR2 SMNVEV (reference sequence). The length of the CDR3 is 14 residues. CDR3 coding DNA: TGTGCCAGCAGTTACCGGGAACCATCGAGCACCCTCCACTTT. This encodes CASSYREPSSTLHF.

CDR3 DNA: TGTGCCAGCACGAGACAGGGAACCACCGGGGAGCTGTTTTTT. This encodes CASTRQGTTGELFF. V is TRBV2 and J is TRBJ2-2, with 7 bases matching TRBD1. Germline CDR1 SNHLY, CDR2 FYNNEI. The CDR3 covers 14 residues. With 7 bases clipped from V and 4 bases from J, the junction kept 6 bases outside the gene matches.

The rearrangement joins TRBV28 to TRBJ2-3; 8 bases map to TRBD2. Germline CDR1 is MDHEN and CDR2 is SYDVKM. The CDR3 loop spans 17 amino acids. The V gene end was trimmed by 2 bases and the J gene end by 2 bases; junction bases not matched to a gene: 9. The CDR3 DNA follows: TGTGCCAGCAGTTTAGCCGGGCGGGGGGTATACACAGATACGCAGTATTTT. Translated: CASSLAGRGVYTDTQYF.

This clone has more than one count but fewer than ten. V gene TRBV15 combines with J gene TRBJ2-3, with 11 bases identical to TRBD2. This CDR3 comprises 17 residues. V trimming: 1 base; J trimming: 5 bases; junction bases outside the gene matches: 8. Germline V gene lookup returns CDR1 LNHNV and CDR2 YYDKDF (reference sequence). The CDR3 region is CATSRGNSGGAGDTQYF. In DNA, the CDR3 is TGTGCCACCAGCAGAGGGAATAGCGGGGGGGCGGGAGATACGCAGTATTTT.

The chain uses TRBV7-9 and TRBJ2-3, with 11 bases identical to TRBD2. V shed 4 bases, J shed 2 bases, and the junction held 8 bases outside the gene matches. Germline V CDR1 and CDR2: SEHNR, FQNEAQ (reference sequence). This CDR3 spans 17 amino acids. The CDR3 region is CASSSLGTSGYTDTQYF. CDR3 bases: TGTGCCAGCAGCTCCCTCGGGACTAGCGGTTACACAGATACGCAGTATTTT.

CDR3 sequence (DNA): TGTGCCAGCAGTTTATTTGGTAGCGGGACGGCCCTCACAGATACGCAGTATTTT. Translation: CASSLFGSGTALTDTQYF. This chain uses TRBV28 with TRBJ2-3, with TRBD2 matching over 8 bases. Per germline, CDR1 MDHEN and CDR2 SYDVKM. CDR3 length: 18 amino acids. With 1 base clipped from V and 2 bases from J, the junction kept 11 bases outside the gene matches.

The chain couples TRBV7-8 to TRBJ1-2; no clear D. CDR3 length: 12 amino acids. Germline values: CDR1 SGHVS, CDR2 FQNEAQ. Deletions cut 2 bases from V and 7 bases from J, with 8 bases between. CDR3 amino acids: CASSLLAGGYTF. In DNA, the CDR3 is TGTGCCAGCAGCTTATTGGCGGGTGGCTACACCTTC.

The chain recombines TRBV5-5 with TRBJ2-7, with TRBD2 identical over 10 bases. CDR1 and CDR2 (germline): SGHKS, YYEKEE (reference sequence). This CDR3 contains 16 residues. Unmatched junction bases numbered 9, after V lost 4 bases and J lost 2 bases. The CDR3, as DNA: TGTGCCAGCAGCCCGCGGACTAGCGGATCCACCTACGAGCAGTACTTC. This codes for CASSPRTSGSTYEQYF.

The J gene is TRBJ2-1, the V gene TRBV6-2 or TRBV6-3, with 9 bases fitting TRBD1. V trimming: 5 bases; J trimming: 6 bases; junction bases outside the gene matches: 5. This CDR3 region has 14 residues. Germline V lookup: CDR1 MNHEY, CDR2 SVGEGT. The CDR3 loop is CASSLTGQGNEQFF. DNA of the CDR3: TGTGCCAGCAGTCTTACGGGACAGGGCAATGAGCAGTTCTTC.

The CDR3 loop reads CASSSSEFSPLHF. The DNA of the CDR3 is TGTGCCAGCTCCTCCTCGGAGTTTTCACCCCTCCACTTT. The V gene is TRBV18, the J gene TRBJ1-6; D uncertain. Trimming left V 6 bases short and J 9 bases short, with 12 bases between. Germline-derived CDR1 and CDR2 are KGHSH and LQKENI. The CDR3 is made up of 13 amino acids.